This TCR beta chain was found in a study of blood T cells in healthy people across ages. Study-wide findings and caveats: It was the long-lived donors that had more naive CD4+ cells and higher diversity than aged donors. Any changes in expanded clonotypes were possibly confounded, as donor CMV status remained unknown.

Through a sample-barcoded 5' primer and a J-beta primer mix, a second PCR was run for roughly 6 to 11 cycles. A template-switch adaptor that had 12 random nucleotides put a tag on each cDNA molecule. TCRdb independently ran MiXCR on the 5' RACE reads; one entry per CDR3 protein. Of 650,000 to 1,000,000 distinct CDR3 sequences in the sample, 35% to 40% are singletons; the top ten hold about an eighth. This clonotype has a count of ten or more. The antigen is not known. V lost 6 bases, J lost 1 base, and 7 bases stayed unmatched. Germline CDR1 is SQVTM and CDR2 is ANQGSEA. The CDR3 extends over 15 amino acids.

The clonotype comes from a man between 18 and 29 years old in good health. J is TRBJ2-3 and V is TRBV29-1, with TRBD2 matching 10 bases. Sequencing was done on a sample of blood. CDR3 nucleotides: TGCAGCGTACATTGGACTAGCGGACGCACAGATACGCAGTATTTT. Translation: CSVHWTSGRTDTQYF.